This TCR beta chain was captured in a study of T cell responses to AZD1222 COVID-19 vaccine. The study, taken as a whole, reports: Spike-wide vaccine-associated CD4 TCRs dominated at 160-218 and 743-854. Two AZD1222 administrations were followed by greater Spike-specific TCR breadth and depth. At baseline, just 6 or 7 AZD1222 recipients tested seropositive. It should be noted that donors were predominantly white British and more often female, and clonal diversity was possibly underestimated.

The assay was immunoSEQ multiplex PCR, and TCRdb's table has in-frame clones only and misses some. The repertoire holds under 120,000 clones, with 70% to 90% as singletons. Germline CDR1 reads LGHNA; CDR2 reads YNFKEQ. The CDR3 length is 12 residues. V was cut by 6 bases and J by 6 bases, with 8 bases left in between. Worth noting for this clone: Antigen: not known.

The TCR sequence derives from an adult who received the AZD1222 COVID-19 vaccine. The genes are TRBV4-2 and TRBJ2-2, with D perhaps matching TRBD2 (5 bases). Sequenced here: peripheral blood, sampled 28 days after the second AZD1222 dose. The CDR3 DNA reads TGTGCCAGCAGACTAGTCCCCGGGGAGCTGTTTTTT. Translating gives CASRLVPGELFF.